A selection of T cell receptor beta chains follows, all from one sample in a study of T-cell memory formation after mild COVID-19. From the 5' RACE reads, TCRdb called clonotypes with MiXCR, one entry per CDR3 protein. The table has 470,000 or so distinct CDR3 sequences, about 23% seen once. What was sequenced was PBMCs or a T cell subset sorted from them (not recorded which). Receptor source: an adult woman who had mild COVID-19 (a few samples of this study predate the infection). Cell type and time point are not known. Each CDR3 is given with its conserved first and last residue. D genes are given only for firm matches. Clone size is given for some rows only: seen once, a few or many times, or a class if the clone is expanded.

CDR3 protein	CDR3 DNA	D gene	V gene	J gene	clone size
CASSSPIRDTQYF	TGTGCCAGCAGCTCCCCGATCCGCGATACGCAGTATTTT	.	TRBV7-2	TRBJ2-3	.
CAWSVFRRTSGKPYEQYF	TGTGCCTGGAGTGTATTTAGGAGGACTAGCGGTAAACCTTACGAGCAGTACTTC	TRBD2	TRBV30	TRBJ2-7	few
CSARVGKREWYEQYF	TGCAGTGCTAGAGTGGGTAAGCGGGAGTGGTACGAGCAGTACTTC	TRBD2	TRBV20-1	TRBJ2-7	few
CASSLVSNGNTEAFF	TGTGCCAGCAGTTTGGTGTCGAACGGGAACACTGAAGCTTTCTTT	.	TRBV12-3/TRBV12-4	TRBJ1-1	.
CASDPRAGVSQETQYF	TGTGCCAGCGACCCACGAGCGGGAGTGTCCCAAGAGACCCAGTACTTC	TRBD2	TRBV7-9	TRBJ2-5	.
CATSDSWGQSYNEQFF	TGTGCCACCAGTGATTCCTGGGGACAGTCCTACAATGAGCAGTTCTTC	TRBD1	TRBV24-1	TRBJ2-1	many
CATSGIQGTQETQYF	TGTGCCACCAGTGGAATACAGGGGACCCAAGAGACCCAGTACTTC	TRBD1	TRBV24-1	TRBJ2-5	.
CSASGETAYNEQFF	TGCAGTGCTAGCGGGGAGACGGCCTACAATGAGCAGTTCTTC	.	TRBV20-1	TRBJ2-1	.
CASSETPGTLPYNEQFF	TGTGCCAGCAGCGAGACTCCCGGGACCCTACCTTACAATGAGCAGTTCTTC	.	TRBV12-3/TRBV12-4	TRBJ2-1	.
CASSRDFGAGTTEAFF	TGTGCCAGCAGCCGGGATTTTGGGGCGGGGACGACTGAAGCTTTCTTT	.	TRBV12-3/TRBV12-4	TRBJ1-1	.
CASSLTSGMKETQYF	TGCGCCAGCAGTCTGACTAGCGGAATGAAAGAGACCCAGTACTTC	TRBD2	TRBV5-1	TRBJ2-5	.
CASSFVVGTQYF	TGTGCCAGCAGCTTTGTTGTGGGGACCCAGTACTTC	.	TRBV7-9	TRBJ2-5	.
CASSSASGSYEQYF	TGCGCCAGCAGTTCGGCTAGCGGCTCCTACGAGCAGTACTTC	TRBD2	TRBV5-1	TRBJ2-7	.
CASSEGEIYRGTTRVDTQYF	TGTGCCAGCAGTGAAGGGGAAATCTACCGCGGGACTACCCGCGTGGATACGCAGTATTTT	TRBD2	TRBV2	TRBJ2-3	few
CASTRDRAGNQPQHF	TGTGCCAGCACCCGTGACAGGGCAGGCAATCAGCCCCAGCATTTT	TRBD1	TRBV6-5	TRBJ1-5	.
CASSVATTTEAFF	TGTGCCAGCAGTGTGGCGACCACCACTGAAGCTTTCTTT	.	TRBV25-1	TRBJ1-1	.
CASSLGVRDSYEQYF	TGTGCCAGCAGCTTAGGGGTACGGGACTCCTACGAGCAGTACTTC	.	TRBV7-6	TRBJ2-7	once
CASSSMYIDNEQFF	TGTGCCAGCAGCTCCATGTATATCGACAATGAGCAGTTCTTC	.	TRBV5-6	TRBJ2-1	.
CATSGTSYGYTF	TGTGCCACCTCCGGGACTAGCTATGGCTACACCTTC	.	TRBV30	TRBJ1-2	once
CASSKTGVLTEAFF	TGTGCCAGCAGTAAGACAGGGGTCCTCACTGAAGCTTTCTTT	TRBD1	TRBV25-1	TRBJ1-1	.
CASSPGSPETAFF	TGTGCCAGCAGTCCCGGGTCCCCTGAAACAGCCTTCTTT	.	TRBV12-3/TRBV12-4	TRBJ1-1	.
CASSLQHLQAPTVDSQETQYF	TGTGCCAGCAGCTTACAACACCTCCAGGCGCCAACCGTGGATAGCCAAGAGACCCAGTACTTC	.	TRBV7-9	TRBJ2-5	few
CASSPPGQGATDTQYF	TGTGCCAGCAGCCCCCCTGGACAGGGGGCAACAGATACGCAGTATTTT	TRBD1	TRBV9	TRBJ2-3	.
CASSPYAGAAYNEQFF	TGTGCCAGCAGCCCCTATGCGGGGGCGGCCTACAATGAGCAGTTCTTC	.	TRBV14	TRBJ2-1	.
CASSLEGASEQYF	TGTGCCAGCAGCTTAGAGGGGGCCAGCGAGCAGTACTTC	TRBD1	TRBV11-1	TRBJ2-7	.
CASRLEGNFGYTF	TGCGCCAGCCGTCTCGAGGGGAATTTTGGCTACACCTTC	.	TRBV5-1	TRBJ1-2	few
CASSRGGAAETQYF	TGTGCCAGCAGCAGGGGTGGGGCGGCGGAGACCCAGTACTTC	.	TRBV4-2	TRBJ2-5	.
CSARDLGQGGYEQYF	TGCAGTGCTAGAGACCTAGGACAGGGGGGATACGAGCAGTACTTC	TRBD1	TRBV20-1	TRBJ2-7	many
CASISGQGANEQYF	TGTGCCAGCATTTCCGGACAGGGGGCGAACGAGCAGTACTTC	TRBD1	TRBV7-8	TRBJ2-7	few
CASSSTGTIGFYNEQFF	TGTGCCAGCAGCTCCACCGGGACTATCGGGTTCTACAATGAGCAGTTCTTC	TRBD2	TRBV7-4	TRBJ2-1	.
CASSLVLAGATQYF	TGTGCCAGCAGTTTAGTACTAGCGGGAGCTACGCAGTATTTT	TRBD2	TRBV12-3/TRBV12-4	TRBJ2-3	.
CASTTSYEQYF	TGTGCCAGCACCACCTCCTACGAGCAGTACTTC	.	TRBV6-2/TRBV6-3	TRBJ2-7	.
CASSLDGAYEQYF	TGTGCCAGCAGCTTGGACGGGGCCTACGAGCAGTACTTC	.	TRBV5-6	TRBJ2-7	many
CASSYSADISTRRQSYTF	TGTGCCAGCAGTTACTCGGCCGACATCAGTACGCGACGTCAGAGCTACACCTTC	.	TRBV6-6	TRBJ1-2	.
CATSDPGLPQETQYF	TGTGCCACCAGTGATCCGGGACTGCCCCAGGAGACCCAGTACTTC	.	TRBV24-1	TRBJ2-5	.
CASSSHSSGVDEQYF	TGTGCCAGCAGCTCCCATTCCTCAGGAGTCGACGAGCAGTACTTC	.	TRBV5-5	TRBJ2-7	.
CASSLTGGQETQYF	TGCGCCAGCAGCTTAACAGGGGGCCAAGAGACCCAGTACTTC	TRBD1	TRBV5-1	TRBJ2-5	few
CAWSTAFNTEAFF	TGTGCCTGGAGTACAGCATTTAACACTGAAGCTTTCTTT	.	TRBV30	TRBJ1-1	.
CSAGQGNNEQYF	TGCAGTGCAGGACAGGGGAACAACGAGCAGTACTTC	TRBD1	TRBV20-1	TRBJ2-7	.
CASSSPGVQPQHF	TGTGCCAGCAGCTCCCCGGGGGTTCAGCCCCAGCATTTT	.	TRBV7-9	TRBJ1-5	few
CASSMGQGSLNEQFF	TGCGCCAGCAGCATGGGACAGGGCTCCCTCAATGAGCAGTTCTTC	TRBD1	TRBV4-1	TRBJ2-1	few
CASSLGLGIRQPQHF	TGTGCCAGCAGCTTGGGACTAGGGATTCGTCAGCCCCAGCATTTT	.	TRBV4-2	TRBJ1-5	.
CATGSAIGRTQETQYF	TGTGCCACCGGGTCCGCTATCGGGAGGACTCAAGAGACCCAGTACTTC	TRBD2	TRBV24-1	TRBJ2-5	few
CASKEGDQPQHF	TGTGCCAGCAAGGAAGGCGATCAGCCCCAGCATTTT	.	TRBV6-5	TRBJ1-5	.
CASSFEVGYQETQYF	TGCGCCAGCAGCTTTGAAGTGGGATACCAAGAGACCCAGTACTTC	.	TRBV5-1	TRBJ2-5	.
CASSQDRDTGELFF	TGCGCCAGCAGCCAAGATAGGGACACCGGGGAGCTGTTTTTT	.	TRBV4-3	TRBJ2-2	.
CASSLVGGASSPSDTQYF	TGCGCCAGCAGCTTGGTAGGGGGGGCCTCAAGCCCCTCAGATACGCAGTATTTT	.	TRBV5-1	TRBJ2-3	few
CASSSPYTEAFF	TGTGCCAGCAGCTCCCCGTACACTGAAGCTTTCTTT	.	TRBV7-9	TRBJ1-1	.
CASSEQWSQETQYF	TGTGCCAGCAGTGAACAATGGTCGCAAGAGACCCAGTACTTC	.	TRBV6-1	TRBJ2-5	.
CSVDGTVPREWTF	TGCAGCGTTGACGGGACAGTACCAAGAGAGTGGACTTTC	TRBD1	TRBV29-1	TRBJ2-5	few
CASSSGQGSYYEQYF	TGTGCCAGCAGCTCAGGACAGGGTTCCTACTACGAGCAGTACTTC	TRBD1	TRBV11-1	TRBJ2-7	.
CASSPELAGGTNTQYF	TGTGCCAGCAGCCCTGAACTAGCGGGGGGAACCAATACGCAGTATTTT	TRBD2	TRBV7-2	TRBJ2-3	few
CASSVADTGELFF	TGTGCCAGCAGCGTAGCAGACACCGGGGAGCTGTTTTTT	.	TRBV9	TRBJ2-2	many
CASSAQYNQPQHF	TGTGCCAGCAGCGCGCAGTACAATCAGCCCCAGCATTTT	.	TRBV3-1	TRBJ1-5	few